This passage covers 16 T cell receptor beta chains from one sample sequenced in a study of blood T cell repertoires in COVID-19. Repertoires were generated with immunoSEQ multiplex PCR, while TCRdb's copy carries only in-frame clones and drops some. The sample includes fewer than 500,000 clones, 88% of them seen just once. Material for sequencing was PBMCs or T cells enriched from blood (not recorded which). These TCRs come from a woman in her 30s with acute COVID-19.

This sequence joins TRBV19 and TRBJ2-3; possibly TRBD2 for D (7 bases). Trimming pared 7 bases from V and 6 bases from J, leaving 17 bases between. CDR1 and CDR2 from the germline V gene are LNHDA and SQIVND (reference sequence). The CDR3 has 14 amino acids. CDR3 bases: TGTGCCAGTACCGGCGGGGGCCCGGGGGATACGCAGTATTTT. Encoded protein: CASTGGGPGDTQYF. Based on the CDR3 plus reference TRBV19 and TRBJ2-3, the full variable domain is DGGITQSPKYLFRKEGQNVTLSCEQNLNHDAMYWYRQDPGQGLRLIYYSQIVNDFQKGDIAEGYSVSREKKESFPLTVTSAQKNPTAFYLCASTGGGPGDTQYFGPGTRLTVL.

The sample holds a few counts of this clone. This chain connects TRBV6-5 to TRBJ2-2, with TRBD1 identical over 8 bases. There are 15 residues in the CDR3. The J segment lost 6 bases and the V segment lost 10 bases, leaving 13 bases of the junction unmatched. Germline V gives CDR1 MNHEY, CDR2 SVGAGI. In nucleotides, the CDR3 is TGTGCCATCATACCCCCAACAGGGGGTTCCGGGGAGCTGTTTTTT. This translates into CAIIPPTGGSGELFF.

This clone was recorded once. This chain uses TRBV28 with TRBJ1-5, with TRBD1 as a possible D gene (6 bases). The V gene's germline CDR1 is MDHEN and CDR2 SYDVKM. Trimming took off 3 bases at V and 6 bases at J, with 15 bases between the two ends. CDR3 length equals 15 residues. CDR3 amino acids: CASSLGGAKGQPQHF. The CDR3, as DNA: TGTGCCAGCAGTTTGGGGGGGGCGAAGGGTCAGCCCCAGCATTTT.

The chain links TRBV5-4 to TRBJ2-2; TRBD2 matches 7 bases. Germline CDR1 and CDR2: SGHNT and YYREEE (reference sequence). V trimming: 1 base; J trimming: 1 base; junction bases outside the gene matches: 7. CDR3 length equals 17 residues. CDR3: CASSLQSGVRNTGELFF. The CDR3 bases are TGTGCCAGCAGCTTGCAGAGCGGGGTCAGGAACACCGGGGAGCTGTTTTTT.

The CDR3 nucleotides read TGTGCCAGCAGCGGGGACAGTCCTAACTATGGCTACACCTTC. The encoded protein is CASSGDSPNYGYTF. This sequence joins TRBV2 and TRBJ1-2, with 7 bases aligning to TRBD1. The CDR3 covers 14 residues. Per germline, CDR1 SNHLY and CDR2 FYNNEI. The V gene end was trimmed by 6 bases and the J gene end by 0 bases; junction bases not matched to a gene: 4.

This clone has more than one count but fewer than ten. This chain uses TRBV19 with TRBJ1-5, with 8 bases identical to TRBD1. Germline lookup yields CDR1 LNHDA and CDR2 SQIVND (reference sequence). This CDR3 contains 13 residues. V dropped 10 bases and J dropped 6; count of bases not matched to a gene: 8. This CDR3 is CATSGQGRQPQHF. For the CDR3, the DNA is TGTGCCACCTCCGGACAGGGTCGTCAGCCCCAGCATTTT.

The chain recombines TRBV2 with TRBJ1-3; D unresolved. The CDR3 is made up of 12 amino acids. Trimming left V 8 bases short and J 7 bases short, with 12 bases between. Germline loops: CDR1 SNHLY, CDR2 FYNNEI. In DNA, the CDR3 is TGTGCCAGCGCGGGGTTCGGGAACACCATATATTTT. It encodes CASAGFGNTIYF.

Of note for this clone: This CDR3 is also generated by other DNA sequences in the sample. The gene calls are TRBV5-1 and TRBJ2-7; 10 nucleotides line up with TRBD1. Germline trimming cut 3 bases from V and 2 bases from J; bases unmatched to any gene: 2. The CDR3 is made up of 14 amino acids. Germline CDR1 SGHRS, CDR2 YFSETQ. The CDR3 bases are TGCGCCAGCAGCTCCGGACAGGGGGCCTACGAGCAGTACTTC. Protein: CASSSGQGAYEQYF. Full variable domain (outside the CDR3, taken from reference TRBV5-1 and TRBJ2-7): KAGVTQTPRYLIKTRGQQVTLSCSPISGHRSVSWYQQTPGQGLQFLFEYFSETQRNKGNFPGRFSGRQFSNSRSEMNVSTLELGDSALYLCASSSGQGAYEQYFGPGTRLTVT.

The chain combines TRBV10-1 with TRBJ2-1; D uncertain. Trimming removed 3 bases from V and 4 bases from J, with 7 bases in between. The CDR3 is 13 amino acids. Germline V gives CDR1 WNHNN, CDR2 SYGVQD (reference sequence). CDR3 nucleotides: TGCGCCAGCAGTGAACAGCTTTACAATGAGCAGTTCTTC. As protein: CASSEQLYNEQFF.

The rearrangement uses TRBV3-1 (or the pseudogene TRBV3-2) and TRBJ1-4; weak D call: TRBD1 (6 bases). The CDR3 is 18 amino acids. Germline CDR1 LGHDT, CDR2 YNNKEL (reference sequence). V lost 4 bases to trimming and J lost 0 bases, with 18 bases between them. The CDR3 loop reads CASSPDPGTPATNEKLFF. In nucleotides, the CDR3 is TGTGCCAGCAGCCCAGATCCCGGGACACCTGCAACTAATGAAAAACTGTTTTTT.

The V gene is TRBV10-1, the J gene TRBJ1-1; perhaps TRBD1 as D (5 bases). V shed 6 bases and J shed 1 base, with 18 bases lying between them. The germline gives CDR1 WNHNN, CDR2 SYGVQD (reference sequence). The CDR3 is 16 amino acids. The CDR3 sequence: CASRESRYGGNTEAFF. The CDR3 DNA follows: TGCGCCAGCAGAGAATCGAGGTACGGGGGGAACACTGAAGCTTTCTTT.

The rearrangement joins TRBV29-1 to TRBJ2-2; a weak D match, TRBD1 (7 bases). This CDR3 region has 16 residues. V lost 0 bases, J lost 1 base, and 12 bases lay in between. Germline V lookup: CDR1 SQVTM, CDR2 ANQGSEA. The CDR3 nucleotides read TGCAGCGTTGAAGAGGGCGGGACAGAGAACACCGGGGAGCTGTTTTTT. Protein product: CSVEEGGTENTGELFF.

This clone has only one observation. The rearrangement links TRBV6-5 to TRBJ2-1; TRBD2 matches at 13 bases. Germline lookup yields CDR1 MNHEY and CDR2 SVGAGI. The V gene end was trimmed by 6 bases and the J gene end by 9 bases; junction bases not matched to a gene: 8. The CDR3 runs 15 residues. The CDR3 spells CASSPGLAGPGEQFF. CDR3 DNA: TGTGCCAGCAGCCCGGGACTAGCGGGGCCAGGTGAGCAGTTCTTC.

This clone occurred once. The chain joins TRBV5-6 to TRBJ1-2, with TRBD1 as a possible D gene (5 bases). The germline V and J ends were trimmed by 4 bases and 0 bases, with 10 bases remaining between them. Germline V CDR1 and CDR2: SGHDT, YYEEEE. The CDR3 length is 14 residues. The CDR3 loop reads CASSKAGPNYGYTF. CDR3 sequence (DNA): TGTGCCAGCAGCAAGGCGGGGCCTAACTATGGCTACACCTTC.

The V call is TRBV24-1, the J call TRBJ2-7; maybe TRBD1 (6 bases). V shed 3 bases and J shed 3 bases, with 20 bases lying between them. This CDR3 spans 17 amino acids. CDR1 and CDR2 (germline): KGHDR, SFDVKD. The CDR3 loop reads CATSDPPINRAFYEQYF. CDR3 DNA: TGTGCCACCAGTGATCCCCCGATAAACAGGGCTTTCTACGAGCAGTACTTC.

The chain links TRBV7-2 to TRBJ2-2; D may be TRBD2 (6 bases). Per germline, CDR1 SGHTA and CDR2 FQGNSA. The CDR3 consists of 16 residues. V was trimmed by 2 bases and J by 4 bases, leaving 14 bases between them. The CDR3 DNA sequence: TGTGCCAGCAGCTTACGGGAGTCCGGAGTCACCGGGGAGCTGTTTTTT. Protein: CASSLRESGVTGELFF.